A single count supports the clone carrying this T cell receptor beta chain. Antigen specificity is unknown. This sample stems from a study of T cell responses to AZD1222 COVID-19 vaccine. Data came from immunoSEQ multiplex PCR; TCRdb stores just in-frame clones and leaves some out. The sample has 140,000 to 150,000 clones, approximately 85% seen once. The germline V gene encodes CDR1 KGHDR and CDR2 SFDVKD. The CDR3 consists of 17 residues. Trimming cost V 3 bases and J 4 bases, with 19 bases left between them. Study-wide points: Baseline antibody screening turned up just six seropositive AZD1222 recipients. The donor group comprised mostly white British people and more females; the analysis possibly underestimated clonal diversity.

Source: peripheral blood, taken on day 0 of AZD1222 vaccination. The rearrangement links TRBV24-1 to TRBJ2-3, with D possibly TRBD2 on 6 matching bases. This receptor was obtained from an adult in good health. CDR3 sequence (DNA): TGTGCCACCAGTGATCCCGGGGGACGGTTGGGGGCAGATACGCAGTATTTT. It translates to CATSDPGGRLGADTQYF.